A single sample gave rise to the 20 T cell receptor beta chains below, sequenced in a study of T cell responses to AZD1222 COVID-19 vaccine (TCRdb year 2021). Library preparation was by the immunoSEQ multiplex PCR assay. TCRdb's version of the immuneACCESS table is confined to in-frame rearrangements and falls short of the full clone set. An unresolved V gene accounts for under half of the shortfall where checked; the remainder is of unknown origin. In all, the sample holds approximately 130,000 clones, and about 88% of those were seen once. Of the sample, 3% is held by the ten largest clones. What the time point label conveys for this sample: about 28 days (+/-7) after the second vaccine dose. The sample in question was peripheral blood, obtained 28 days after the second AZD1222 dose. These receptors were taken from an adult who received the AZD1222 COVID-19 vaccine.

This chain links TRBV2 with TRBJ1-1, with D possibly matching TRBD1 (6 bases). The germline V and J ends were trimmed by 6 bases and 4 bases, with 21 bases remaining between them. The V gene's germline CDR1 is SNHLY and CDR2 FYNNEI. This CDR3 is built from 16 residues. The CDR3 here is CASSGRGTHEVTEAFF. The CDR3 DNA follows: TGTGCCAGCAGCGGCAGGGGTACCCATGAGGTCACTGAAGCTTTCTTT.

The chain uses TRBV6-1 and TRBJ1-1, with D hard to call. CDR3 size: 13 residues. V lost 3 bases to trimming and J lost 9 bases, with 14 bases between them. CDR1 and CDR2 from the germline V gene are MNHNS and SASEGT. As DNA, the CDR3 is TGTGCCAGCAGTGACACCCTGGCAGGCAAAGCTTTCTTT. Residues: CASSDTLAGKAFF.

This chain joins TRBV5-4 and TRBJ2-3, with 7 bases identical to TRBD1. Germline CDR1 reads SGHNT; CDR2 reads YYREEE (reference sequence). The CDR3 runs 15 residues. The V segment lost 3 bases and the J segment 3 bases; nucleotides outside the gene matches: 7. The CDR3 region has the DNA TGTGCCAGCAGCTCCATAGAGGGGGCGACAGATACGCAGTATTTT. Translation gives CASSSIEGATDTQYF. The variable domain in full, with the rest retrieved from reference TRBV5-4 and TRBJ2-3, is ETGVTQSPTHLIKTRGQQVTLRCSSQSGHNTVSWYQQALGQGPQFIFQYYREEENGRGNFPPRFSGLQFPNYSSELNVNALELDDSALYLCASSSIEGATDTQYFGPGTRLTVL.

The V gene is TRBV5-1, the J gene TRBJ2-1; D could derive from TRBD1 or TRBD2 (5 bases each). V lost 0 bases and J lost 1, with 8 bases in between. The V gene's germline CDR1 is SGHRS and CDR2 YFSETQ. This CDR3 is built from 15 residues. The CDR3 sequence: CASSLGGDSYNEQFF. DNA of the CDR3: TGCGCCAGCAGCTTGGGAGGGGATTCCTACAATGAGCAGTTCTTC.

The V call is TRBV11-2, the J call TRBJ2-7; 12 positions match TRBD1. CDR1 and CDR2 (germline): SGHAT, FQNNGV. The ends lost 3 bases at V and 2 bases at J; junction bases unmatched: 8. The CDR3 contains 17 residues. CDR3 DNA sequence: TGTGCCAGCAGCTTCAAACAGGGACAGGGGGCGACCTACGAGCAGTACTTC. Protein sequence: CASSFKQGQGATYEQYF. Using reference TRBV11-2 and TRBJ2-7 for the parts outside the CDR3, the full variable domain is EAGVAQSPRYKIIEKRQSVAFWCNPISGHATLYWYQQILGQGPKLLIQFQNNGVVDDSQLPKDRFSAERLKGVDSTLKIQPAKLEDSAVYLCASSFKQGQGATYEQYFGPGTRLTVT.

This rearrangement joins TRBV6-5 to TRBJ1-1; D is unresolved. V was clipped by 5 bases and J by 1 base, with 14 bases between them. The V gene's germline CDR1 is MNHEY and CDR2 SVGAGI. The CDR3 runs to 15 residues. The CDR3 protein is CASSRHLTTNTEAFF. The CDR3 DNA is TGTGCCAGCAGTAGACACCTCACAACGAACACTGAAGCTTTCTTT.

The rearrangement uses TRBV7-2 and TRBJ1-3, with 12 bases fitting TRBD1. CDR1 and CDR2 from the germline V gene are SGHTA and FQGNSA. V dropped 5 bases and J dropped 4; count of bases not matched to a gene: 6. The CDR3 is 16 residues long. The CDR3 DNA is TGTGCCAGCAGCAAGGGACAGGGGGCCGGAGGAAACACCATATATTTT. Translating it yields CASSKGQGAGGNTIYF.

The rearrangement joins TRBV13 to TRBJ1-2; D remains ambiguous. This CDR3 spans 12 amino acids. Per germline, CDR1 PRHDT and CDR2 FYEKMQ (reference sequence). The germline V and J ends were trimmed by 2 bases and 6 bases, with 7 bases remaining between them. As DNA, the CDR3 is TGTGCCAGCAGCTTATTACGGGATGGCTACACCTTC. Protein: CASSLLRDGYTF.

This clone was counted a few times. V and J are TRBV10-2 and TRBJ1-1; D remains unclear. V was trimmed by 7 bases and J by 1 base, leaving 7 bases between them. This CDR3 is built from 12 residues. CDR1 WSHSY and CDR2 SAAADI come from the germline V gene. The CDR3, as DNA: TGCGCCAGCACAAAGGGGAACACTGAAGCTTTCTTT. Translated, it gives CASTKGNTEAFF.

Notes on this clone: Other DNA variants within this sample encode the same CDR3. The V gene is TRBV7-2, the J gene TRBJ2-2; TRBD2 agrees at 8 bases. The trim removed 3 bases at V and 0 bases at J, leaving 0 bases unmatched. CDR3 size: 15 residues. Germline V lookup: CDR1 SGHTA, CDR2 FQGNSA. The CDR3 is CASSFSGTNTGELFF. Written as DNA, the CDR3 is TGTGCCAGCAGCTTTAGCGGGACGAACACCGGGGAGCTGTTTTTT.

The CDR3 coding sequence is TGTGCCAGCAGACCATCTGGTAATTCACCCCTCCACTTT. Protein sequence: CASRPSGNSPLHF. V is TRBV28 and J is TRBJ1-6, with unresolved D. V was cut by 6 bases and J by 6 bases, with 9 bases left in between. The germline V gene encodes CDR1 MDHEN and CDR2 SYDVKM. This CDR3 is 13 amino acids long. The complete variable domain, with remaining parts taken from reference TRBV28 and TRBJ1-6, reads DVKVTQSSRYLVKRTGEKVFLECVQDMDHENMFWYRQDPGLGLRLIYFSYDVKMKEKGDIPEGYSVSREKKERFSLILESASTNQTSMYLCASRPSGNSPLHFGNGTRLTVT.

This chain joins TRBV5-4 and TRBJ2-5; D remains ambiguous. Trimming left V 7 bases short and J 5 bases short, with 9 bases between. The CDR3 is made up of 11 amino acids. The germline V gene has CDR1 SGHNT and CDR2 YYREEE (reference sequence). The CDR3, as DNA: TGTGCCAGCCAACTTGGGGAGACCCAGTACTTC. Protein: CASQLGETQYF.

The chain recombines TRBV6-2 or TRBV6-3 with TRBJ1-2, with D perhaps TRBD1 (6 bases). V lost 6 bases and J lost 1, with 15 bases in between. This CDR3 region has 15 residues. Germline V gene data show CDR1 as MNHEY and CDR2 as SVGEGT. The CDR3 region is CASRPTGGNNYGYTF. As DNA, the CDR3 is TGTGCCAGCAGACCTACCGGGGGCAATAACTATGGCTACACCTTC.

This chain joins TRBV2 and TRBJ1-6, with D unresolved. From germline, CDR1 is SNHLY and CDR2 FYNNEI. V lost 6 bases and J 10 bases, leaving 13 bases between the germline ends. The CDR3 has 13 amino acids. Here the CDR3 reads CASRREAGSPLHF. The CDR3 coding sequence is TGTGCCAGCAGGCGGGAGGCAGGATCACCCCTCCACTTT.

DNA of the CDR3: TGTGCCAGCAGATCTCCGGGACAGCGACCCTACGAGCAGTACTTC. It translates to CASRSPGQRPYEQYF. The chain links TRBV6-5 to TRBJ2-7; 7 bases are a match to TRBD1. CDR3 length: 15 residues. J gave up 2 bases and V 6 bases, and 10 bases lay outside the gene matches. The germline gives CDR1 MNHEY, CDR2 SVGAGI.

This clone was detected only once. CDR3 nucleotides: TGTGCCAGCTCCCCCGGCGGGGGGGATATCAATGAGCAGTTCTTC. Translating it yields CASSPGGGDINEQFF. The chain has TRBV18 and TRBJ2-1; 9 positions agree with TRBD2. The CDR3 length is 15 residues. Germline-derived CDR1 and CDR2 are KGHSH and LQKENI. V lost 6 bases and J lost 6; bases outside the gene matches: 9. Combining the CDR3 with reference TRBV18 and TRBJ2-1 gives the whole variable domain NAGVMQNPRHLVRRRGQEARLRCSPMKGHSHVYWYRQLPEEGLKFMVYLQKENIIDESGMPKERFSAEFPKEGPSILRIQQVVRGDSAAYFCASSPGGGDINEQFFGPGTRLTVL.

The V gene is TRBV7-2, the J gene TRBJ2-1, with D possibly TRBD1 on 6 matching bases. Germline values: CDR1 SGHTA, CDR2 FQGNSA. Between the trimmed V and J ends, which lost 3 bases and 4 bases, there was a span of 16 bases. This CDR3 has 16 residues. CDR3 amino acids: CASSFFPGQPYNEQFF. The DNA of the CDR3 is TGTGCCAGCAGCTTTTTTCCAGGACAGCCTTACAATGAGCAGTTCTTC.

CDR3 region: CASSRTQKNYGYTF. As DNA, the CDR3 is TGTGCCAGTAGTCGGACCCAGAAGAACTATGGCTACACCTTC. J is TRBJ1-2 and V is TRBV19, with D unclear. CDR1 is LNHDA, CDR2 SQIVND, per germline (reference sequence). The CDR3 sequence is 14 residues long. Trimming took off 5 bases at V and 2 bases at J, with 12 bases between the two ends.

In this sample, this clone turned up a few times. The chain is built from TRBV7-2 and TRBJ2-3, with D possibly being TRBD1 (5 bases). The CDR3 is 14 residues long. Germline CDR1 and CDR2: SGHTA and FQGNSA. V lost 2 bases and J lost 11, with 17 bases in between. The CDR3 DNA reads as TGTGCCAGCAGCTTATCCGGGTGGGGCCTTTTGCAGTATTTT. Translating it yields CASSLSGWGLLQYF. Supplemented by reference TRBV7-2 and TRBJ2-3, the full variable domain reads GAGVSQSPSNKVTEKGKDVELRCDPISGHTALYWYRQSLGQGLEFLIYFQGNSAPDKSGLPSDRFSAERTGGSVSTLTIQRTQQEDSAVYLCASSLSGWGLLQYFGPGTRLTVL.

The chain couples TRBV19 to TRBJ2-2; D may correspond to TRBD1 or TRBD2 (5 bases each). Trimming took off 1 base at V and 6 bases at J, with 6 bases between the two ends. Looked up from germline, CDR1 is LNHDA and CDR2 is SQIVND (reference sequence). The CDR3 has 13 residues. The CDR3 DNA reads as TGTGCCAGTAGTATAGGAGGGGCCGGGGAGCTGTTTTTT. It yields the protein CASSIGGAGELFF.